These 16 T cell receptor beta chains were sequenced from one sample in a study of T cells after yellow fever vaccination. Using its own MiXCR run on the 5' RACE reads, TCRdb lists one record per CDR3 protein. The sample has some 600,000 distinct CDR3 sequences, about 17% seen once. The sample here was PBMCs, taken about 5 days after the first yellow fever vaccination. These receptors were obtained from a man aged 18 to 35 who received the YFV17D yellow fever vaccine.

This clonotype has a handful of counts. J is TRBJ1-4 and V is TRBV20-1, with D hard to call. Deletions cut 5 bases from V and 4 bases from J, with 8 bases between. Germline CDR1 is DFQATT and CDR2 is SNEGSKA (reference sequence). This CDR3 has 12 amino acids. For the CDR3, the DNA is TGCAGTGCTCCGAGTTATAATGAAAAACTGTTTTTT. This encodes CSAPSYNEKLFF.

The V gene is TRBV5-6, the J gene TRBJ2-7; D call uncertain. Germline V gene lookup returns CDR1 SGHDT and CDR2 YYEEEE. Trimming stripped 3 bases from V and 4 bases from J, with 8 bases between. The CDR3 spans 12 residues. The CDR3 loop reads CASSWGSYEQYV. The CDR3 DNA reads TGTGCCAGCAGCTGGGGAAGTTACGAGCAGTACGTC.

This clonotype came up a few times. This rearrangement joins TRBV20-1 to TRBJ2-5; either TRBD1 or TRBD2 may supply D (6 bases each). This CDR3 contains 14 residues. Per germline, CDR1 DFQATT and CDR2 SNEGSKA (reference sequence). Trimming pared 6 bases from V and 5 bases from J, leaving 19 bases between. CDR3 sequence (DNA): TGCAGTGCCGGGGGCGGGGCTCCGGGGGAGACCCAGTACTTC. It yields the protein CSAGGGAPGETQYF.

The V call is TRBV5-1, the J call TRBJ2-1, with D tentatively TRBD2 (6 bases). Germline lookup yields CDR1 SGHRS and CDR2 YFSETQ. This CDR3 is 13 amino acids long. The germline V and J ends were trimmed by 7 bases and 7 bases, with 15 bases remaining between them. The CDR3 sequence: CASYTPGGNEQFF. The CDR3 DNA reads as TGCGCCAGCTACACTCCTGGGGGGAATGAGCAGTTCTTC. Drawing the rest from reference TRBV5-1 and TRBJ2-1, the complete variable domain is KAGVTQTPRYLIKTRGQQVTLSCSPISGHRSVSWYQQTPGQGLQFLFEYFSETQRNKGNFPGRFSGRQFSNSRSEMNVSTLELGDSALYLCASYTPGGNEQFFGPGTRLTVL.

The V call is TRBV11-2, the J call TRBJ2-2, with D possibly matching TRBD1 (5 bases). V gave up 1 base and J gave up 4 bases, with 10 bases separating them. Germline V gene data show CDR1 as SGHAT and CDR2 as FQNNGV. The CDR3 is 15 amino acids. CDR3 coding DNA: TGTGCCAGCAGCTTAGGACAGTTAGGCACCGGGGAGCTGTTTTTT. Protein sequence: CASSLGQLGTGELFF.

This clonotype was seen a handful of times. The CDR3 DNA sequence: TGTGCCAGCAGCCAGGCGGGAATCGGGAGCGAGCAGTTCTTC. Residues: CASSQAGIGSEQFF. The chain uses TRBV4-2 and TRBJ2-1; tentatively, D is TRBD2 (6 bases). CDR1 is LGHNA and CDR2 is YNFKEQ in the germline V gene. V gave up 3 bases and J gave up 10 bases, with 16 bases separating them. The CDR3 length is 14 residues.

This clonotype was seen a handful of times. The chain employs TRBV5-4 and TRBJ2-7, with 7 bases matching TRBD1. Germline V gene sequence: CDR1 SGHNT, CDR2 YYREEE (reference sequence). The CDR3 is 14 residues long. V dropped 5 bases and J dropped 2; count of bases not matched to a gene: 7. The CDR3 bases are TGTGCCAGCAGGTTACAGGGGTCGACCTACGAGCAGTACGTC. Its translation is CASRLQGSTYEQYV.

This chain links TRBV11-2 with TRBJ1-6; D is uncertain. Germline loops: CDR1 SGHAT, CDR2 FQNNGV. CDR3 length: 16 residues. V was shortened by 5 bases and J by 8 bases, with 19 bases between the two germline ends. CDR3 sequence: CASSRLRGEDYSPLHF. In DNA form, the CDR3 reads TGTGCCAGCAGCAGACTTCGCGGGGAAGATTATTCACCCCTCCACTTT.

This clonotype appeared a few times. V usage is TRBV5-1 and J usage is TRBJ2-1; D is uncertain. Trimming took off 1 base at V and 5 bases at J, with 7 bases between the two ends. Germline CDR1 reads SGHRS; CDR2 reads YFSETQ. There are 13 residues in the CDR3. DNA for the CDR3: TGCGCCAGCAGCTTGTTAGGGAACAATGAGCAGTTCTTC. It translates to CASSLLGNNEQFF.

Remarks on this clonotype: One junction end does not reproduce the germline sequence, and a read error may be involved. The gene calls are TRBV18 and TRBJ1-4; 7 bases map to TRBD1. The CDR3 totals 14 residues. Germline lookup yields CDR1 KGHSH and CDR2 LQKENI. The CDR3 coding sequence is TGTGCCAGCTCCCCACAGGGGAATGGTGAAAAACTGTTTTTT. Residues: CASSPQGNGEKLFF. Full variable domain (remainder filled in from reference TRBV18 and TRBJ1-4): NAGVMQNPRHLVRRRGQEARLRCSPMKGHSHVYWYRQLPEEGLKFMVYLQKENIIDESGMPKERFSAEFPKEGPSILRIQQVVRGDSAAYFCASSPQGNGEKLFFGSGTQLSVL.

In its sample, this clonotype was seen many times. V is TRBV7-2 and J is TRBJ2-3; tentatively, D is TRBD1 (5 bases). This CDR3 contains 15 residues. Per the germline V gene, CDR1 is SGHTA and CDR2 is FQGNSA. The V end was cut by 1 base, the J end by 2 bases, with 10 bases between. The CDR3 sequence is CASSLVGHPTDTQYF. DNA for the CDR3: TGTGCCAGCAGCTTAGTTGGACACCCCACAGATACGCAGTATTTT.

The chain combines TRBV5-4 with TRBJ2-5; D is uncertain. Trimming left V 1 base short and J 1 base short, with 11 bases between. Germline CDR1 SGHNT, CDR2 YYREEE (reference sequence). This CDR3 has 15 residues. CDR3 in DNA: TGTGCCAGCAGCTTGTCGAATGTTGGCCAAGAGACCCAGTACTTC. It encodes CASSLSNVGQETQYF. Variable domain in full (rest from reference TRBV5-4 and TRBJ2-5): ETGVTQSPTHLIKTRGQQVTLRCSSQSGHNTVSWYQQALGQGPQFIFQYYREEENGRGNFPPRFSGLQFPNYSSELNVNALELDDSALYLCASSLSNVGQETQYFGPGTRLLVL.

This clonotype was picked up a small number of times. The chain couples TRBV12-3 or TRBV12-4 to TRBJ1-2; 8 bases match TRBD1. Germline trimming cut 3 bases from V and 8 bases from J; bases unmatched to any gene: 5. This CDR3 contains 13 residues. The CDR3: CASSFGQGEGYTF. As DNA, the CDR3 is TGTGCCAGCAGTTTCGGACAGGGTGAAGGCTACACCTTC.

The rearrangement joins TRBV6-2 or TRBV6-3 to TRBJ2-7; no clear D gene. This CDR3 comprises 11 residues. Germline V gene data show CDR1 as MNHEY and CDR2 as SVGEGT. V was clipped by 7 bases and J by 0 bases, with 4 bases between them. The CDR3 sequence is CASTNSYEQYF. The CDR3 DNA follows: TGTGCCAGCACAAACTCCTACGAGCAGTACTTC.

This clonotype came up a few times. This chain uses TRBV20-1 with TRBJ1-5, with D maybe TRBD1 (6 bases). Germline CDR1 is DFQATT and CDR2 is SNEGSKA (reference sequence). V shed 6 bases and J shed 2 bases, with 14 bases lying between them. The CDR3 extends over 14 amino acids. The CDR3 DNA reads as TGCAGTGCCGGGACATCCCAGGGCAATCAGCCCCAGCATTTT. Its protein is CSAGTSQGNQPQHF.

The genes are TRBV20-1 and TRBJ2-1; D perhaps matches TRBD2 (7 bases). This CDR3 region has 16 residues. Trimming took off 0 bases at V and 4 bases at J, with 16 bases between the two ends. The germline gives CDR1 DFQATT, CDR2 SNEGSKA (reference sequence). The CDR3 coding sequence is TGCAGTGCTAGAGATCGCCGGGGGGCGGTTTACAATGAGCAGTTCTTC. This sequence encodes CSARDRRGAVYNEQFF.